These T cell receptor beta chains were read from a single sample in a study of T cells in Graves' hyperthyroidism and ophthalmopathy. MiXCR, run by TCRdb on the multiplex PCR reads, gives a single entry per CDR3 protein. This table holds some 740,000 distinct CDR3 sequences, about 14% found once. Sample: blood. The source is a woman aged 18-29 years with Graves' hyperthyroidism. Both conserved end residues are part of each CDR3.

CDR3	J	V
CASSVAPGQSYEQYF	TRBJ2-7	TRBV9
CSARLAGVEQYF	TRBJ2-7	TRBV20-1
CASSSGTGSFEQYF	TRBJ2-7	TRBV11-3
CASSLRGPRDGLFF	TRBJ2-2	TRBV13
CSVEPPTGPGEQFF	TRBJ2-1	TRBV29-1
CASSEMVTSGAHNEQFF	TRBJ2-1	TRBV6-1
CASSQNGSPLHF	TRBJ1-6	TRBV3-1
CASSPTGTSGDHNEQFF	TRBJ2-1	TRBV5-4
CASSLYRFYGYTF	TRBJ1-2	TRBV9
CAGGGTRDFYEQYF	TRBJ2-7	TRBV28
CASSLAGVDRGDGNEQFF	TRBJ2-1	TRBV5-6
CASSHDRGANEKLFF	TRBJ1-4	TRBV4-1
CASSNPRVHNEQFF	TRBJ2-1	TRBV2
CASSVAPGYEQYF	TRBJ2-7	TRBV9
CASSVEDGSTDTQYF	TRBJ2-3	TRBV9
CASSFRDRGQETQYF	TRBJ2-5	TRBV7-9
CASSIVGATYGYTF	TRBJ1-2	TRBV19
CASSQDGGGNYGYTF	TRBJ1-2	TRBV4-1
CASSYKRMNTGELFF	TRBJ2-2	TRBV6-2/TRBV6-3
CASSYTSWYEQYF	TRBJ2-7	TRBV7-2
CASSYFGREQYF	TRBJ2-7	TRBV6-2/TRBV6-3
CASTAGTKSSGNTIYF	TRBJ1-3	TRBV7-9
CASSRLTVGSYNEQFF	TRBJ2-1	TRBV18
CASQGDTHGYTF	TRBJ1-2	TRBV12-3/TRBV12-4